Sequencing of this T cell receptor (beta chain) was carried out in a study of control samples from healthy donors and cancer patients. The CDR3 totals 16 residues. Per germline, CDR1 MNHNY and CDR2 SVGAGI (reference sequence). Trimming removed 2 bases at V and 4 bases at J, with 17 bases between. The assay was immunoSEQ multiplex PCR, and TCRdb's table has in-frame clones only and misses some. Altogether 30,000 to 40,000 clones are present, around 83% being singletons, with the ten largest covering about 22%. The sample was PBMCs. V usage is TRBV6-6 and J usage is TRBJ1-2; D gene uncertain. This TCR was sampled from a woman aged 60-75 years with lung cancer. In nucleotides, the CDR3 is TGTGCCAGCAGTTACGGCCCCACTGGTGTTTCCTATGGCTACACCTTC. As protein: CASSYGPTGVSYGYTF.